Each of the 10 T cell receptor beta chains below was sequenced from the same sample in a study of blood T cell repertoires in COVID-19. Clones were read by immunoSEQ multiplex PCR, and TCRdb kept only the in-frame ones, dropping some. The table has 100,000 to 150,000 clones, 75% to 85% seen once. Sequenced sample: peripheral blood. The source is a woman aged 45-65 years with acute or convalescent COVID-19.

The chain is built from TRBV18 and TRBJ1-1; D possibly corresponds to TRBD1 (6 bases). The V gene's germline CDR1 is KGHSH and CDR2 LQKENI. CDR3 length: 14 residues. V lost 3 bases to trimming and J lost 0 bases, with 8 bases between them. CDR3 sequence reads: CASSPDRVNTEAFF. Written as DNA, the CDR3 is TGTGCCAGCTCACCGGACAGAGTGAACACTGAAGCTTTCTTT.

The CDR3 DNA follows: TGTGCCAGCAGTTGGGACGGGAGAACGATACACGAGCAGTACTTC. Translated, it gives CASSWDGRTIHEQYF. The chain carries TRBV6-5 and TRBJ2-7; a possible D gene is TRBD2 (6 bases). V was pared by 4 bases and J by 5 bases, with 18 bases between. This CDR3 has 15 amino acids. Germline V gene sequence: CDR1 MNHEY, CDR2 SVGAGI.

This chain uses TRBV9 with TRBJ2-1; D possibly corresponds to TRBD1 (5 bases). The V gene's germline CDR1 is SGDLS and CDR2 YYNGEE. The CDR3 loop spans 17 amino acids. Trimming stripped 0 bases from V and 3 bases from J, with 16 bases between. The CDR3 region has the DNA TGTGCCAGCAGCGTAGGAACCGCAAGGGGCCTCTACAATGAGCAGTTCTTC. Encoded protein: CASSVGTARGLYNEQFF.

This sequence joins TRBV29-1 and TRBJ1-1; tentatively, D is TRBD1 (5 bases). V was shortened by 3 bases and J by 2 bases, with 7 bases between the two germline ends. Germline V gives CDR1 SQVTM, CDR2 ANQGSEA. This CDR3 region has 12 residues. CDR3 loop: CSVDRANTEAFF. CDR3 in DNA: TGCAGCGTTGACAGGGCAAACACTGAAGCTTTCTTT.

This chain joins TRBV19 and TRBJ2-4; TRBD2 matches 7 bases. The CDR3 contains 15 residues. The germline gives CDR1 LNHDA, CDR2 SQIVND (reference sequence). V was clipped by 1 base and J by 9 bases; unmatched bases: 9. CDR3 protein: CASSIAGGGGGIQYF. The CDR3 nucleotides are TGTGCCAGTAGTATAGCGGGCGGGGGTGGCGGCATTCAGTACTTC. The full variable domain, with the rest looked up from reference TRBV19 and TRBJ2-4, is DGGITQSPKYLFRKEGQNVTLSCEQNLNHDAMYWYRQDPGQGLRLIYYSQIVNDFQKGDIAEGYSVSREKKESFPLTVTSAQKNPTAFYLCASSIAGGGGGIQYFGAGTRLSVL.

The J gene is TRBJ2-1, the V gene TRBV28, with TRBD2 matching 9 bases. CDR3 length: 14 residues. Germline V gives CDR1 MDHEN, CDR2 SYDVKM. J gave up 5 bases and V 5 bases, and 4 bases lay outside the gene matches. CDR3 region: CASSISGSNNEQFF. The CDR3 DNA sequence: TGTGCCAGCAGTATTAGCGGGAGTAACAATGAGCAGTTCTTC.

V is TRBV2 and J is TRBJ1-1; D gene uncertain. Germline CDR1 is SNHLY and CDR2 is FYNNEI. Trimming removed 5 bases at V and 0 bases at J, with 7 bases between. The CDR3 totals 13 residues. The DNA of the CDR3 is TGTGCCAGCAGTATAAACATGAACACTGAAGCTTTCTTT. Protein sequence: CASSINMNTEAFF.

The chain carries TRBV11-2 and TRBJ2-5, with D possibly TRBD1 on 5 matching bases. Germline CDR1 and CDR2: SGHAT and FQNNGV. This CDR3 spans 16 amino acids. Trimming took off 4 bases at V and 5 bases at J, with 20 bases between the two ends. CDR3 sequence: CASSSIRGRQWETQYF. In nucleotides, the CDR3 is TGTGCCAGCAGCTCCATTAGGGGAAGACAGTGGGAGACCCAGTACTTC.

The chain is built from TRBV6-6 and TRBJ1-5; D remains ambiguous. The CDR3 is 15 amino acids. The germline V gene has CDR1 MNHNY and CDR2 SVGAGI (reference sequence). Trimming cost V 2 bases and J 4 bases, with 12 bases left between them. CDR3 residues: CASSYRLAANQPQHF. CDR3 nucleotide sequence: TGTGCCAGCAGTTACCGGTTAGCCGCTAATCAGCCCCAGCATTTT.

This clone was seen ten or more times. The rearrangement links TRBV30 to TRBJ1-5; D is perhaps TRBD1 (6 bases). This CDR3 comprises 13 residues. V was trimmed by 3 bases and J by 3 bases, leaving 9 bases between them. The germline V gene encodes CDR1 GTSNPN and CDR2 SVGIG (reference sequence). As DNA, the CDR3 is TGTGCCTGGAGCCGGGACAACAATCAGCCCCAGCATTTT. It translates to CAWSRDNNQPQHF.